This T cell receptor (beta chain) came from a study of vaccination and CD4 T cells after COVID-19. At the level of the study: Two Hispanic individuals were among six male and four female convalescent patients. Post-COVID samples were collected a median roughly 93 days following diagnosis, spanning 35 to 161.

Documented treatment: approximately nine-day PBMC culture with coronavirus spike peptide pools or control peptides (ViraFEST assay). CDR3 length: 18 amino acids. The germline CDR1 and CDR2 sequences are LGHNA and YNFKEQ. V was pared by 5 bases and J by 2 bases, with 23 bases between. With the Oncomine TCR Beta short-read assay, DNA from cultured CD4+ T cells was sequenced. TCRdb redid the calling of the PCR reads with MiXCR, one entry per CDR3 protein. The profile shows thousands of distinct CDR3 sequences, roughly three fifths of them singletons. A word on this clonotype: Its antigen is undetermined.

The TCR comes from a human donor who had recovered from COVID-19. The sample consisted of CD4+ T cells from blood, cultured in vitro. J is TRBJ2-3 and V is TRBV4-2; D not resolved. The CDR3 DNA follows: TGTGCCAGCAGCTCCTACCCCCGGATGACGCGACCCACAGATACGCAGTATTTT. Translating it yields CASSSYPRMTRPTDTQYF.